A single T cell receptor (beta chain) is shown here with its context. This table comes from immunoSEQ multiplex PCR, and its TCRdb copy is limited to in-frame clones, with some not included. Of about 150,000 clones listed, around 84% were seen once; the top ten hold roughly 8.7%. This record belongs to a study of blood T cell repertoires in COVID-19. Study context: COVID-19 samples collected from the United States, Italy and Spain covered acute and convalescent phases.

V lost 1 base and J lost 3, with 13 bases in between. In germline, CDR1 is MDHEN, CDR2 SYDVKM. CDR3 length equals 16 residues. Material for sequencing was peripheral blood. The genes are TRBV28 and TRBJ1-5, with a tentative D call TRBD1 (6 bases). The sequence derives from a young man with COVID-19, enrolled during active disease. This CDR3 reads CASSLSSGANNQPQHF. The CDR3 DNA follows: TGTGCCAGCAGTTTATCCTCAGGGGCGAACAATCAGCCCCAGCATTTT.